This entry is about one T cell receptor (beta chain). The target antigen is unknown. This specimen comes from a study of cytomegalovirus exposure and HLA in healthy donors. This cohort consisted of healthy bone marrow donors. Overall study results and limits: In all likelihood, a cluster of highly shared sequence variants was a sequencing artifact.

V was pared by 2 bases and J by 3 bases, with 7 bases of the junction left unmatched. Germline V gene data show CDR1 as SGHVS and CDR2 as FQNEAQ. This CDR3 comprises 15 residues. The PCR used 60 Vbeta and 13 Jbeta primers. The repertoire was sequenced with immunoSEQ multiplex PCR; TCRdb's copy has only in-frame clones and lacks some. The sample shows around 62,000 clones, around four fifths of them seen only once. Sequenced sample: PBMCs. The receptor was derived from a man aged 40-55 years in good health and CMV-seronegative. This rearrangement joins TRBV7-8 to TRBJ2-7, with 7 nucleotides matching TRBD2. The CDR3 loop reads CASSLRRSSGYEQYF. The CDR3, as DNA: TGTGCCAGCAGCTTAAGGCGGTCTAGCGGCTACGAGCAGTACTTC.